These T cell receptor beta chains were read from a single sample in a study of identical twins. Each CDR3 protein is one row after TCRdb ran MiXCR on the 5' RACE reads. The table records hundreds of thousands of distinct CDR3 sequences, about 12% of them present only once. This sample also appeared in a second study, on yellow fever vaccine responses in identical twins.

Sequenced sample: PBMCs. All receptors derive from a woman between 18 and 29 years old in good health. CDR3s include the opening cysteine and the closing phenylalanine or tryptophan. D genes are given only for firm matches. Clone size is shown for a subset of rows, as once, few, many or a class of expanded clone.

.,TRBJ2-1,TRBV5-1,TRBD2,CASSSGLAGDDEQFF,TGCGCCAGCAGCTCGGGACTAGCGGGAGATGATGAGCAGTTCTTC
few,TRBJ2-2,TRBV5-6,.,CASSLEQGSTGELFF,TGTGCCAGCAGCTTGGAACAGGGTTCAACCGGGGAGCTGTTTTTT
few,TRBJ2-7,TRBV6-1,TRBD2,CASRMTSVYEQYF,TGTGCCAGCAGGATGACTAGCGTCTACGAGCAGTACTTC
many,TRBJ2-1,TRBV5-1,TRBD2,CASSLRSSGSYNEQFF,TGCGCCAGCAGCTTACGATCTAGCGGGTCCTACAATGAGCAGTTCTTC
few,TRBJ2-1,TRBV6-1,.,CASSQTAFSYNEQFF,TGTGCCAGCAGCCAGACAGCATTTTCCTACAATGAGCAGTTCTTC
few,TRBJ2-7,TRBV6-2/TRBV6-3,.,CASRSGLKVYEQYF,TGTGCCAGCAGATCCGGACTGAAGGTCTACGAGCAGTACTTC
.,TRBJ2-3,TRBV24-1,.,CATSDPASGTDTQYF,TGTGCCACCAGTGACCCTGCTAGCGGCACAGATACGCAGTATTTT
.,TRBJ2-5,TRBV5-1,TRBD1,CASSVDRGQETQYF,TGCGCCAGCAGCGTCGACAGGGGCCAAGAGACCCAGTACTTC
.,TRBJ1-5,TRBV19,.,CASVPKGRNQPQHF,TGTGCCAGCGTCCCCAAGGGCCGCAATCAGCCCCAGCATTTT
.,TRBJ2-3,TRBV5-1,.,CASSLEGRTTQGTQYF,TGCGCCAGCAGCTTGGAGGGACGTACTACCCAGGGTACGCAGTATTTT
many,TRBJ1-2,TRBV7-9,.,CASSLESAGRSYGYTF,TGTGCCAGCAGCTTAGAGTCCGCAGGGAGGAGCTATGGCTACACCTTC
.,TRBJ2-7,TRBV5-1,TRBD1,CASSLGFTDRVHEQYF,TGCGCCAGCAGCTTGGGATTTACCGACAGGGTCCACGAGCAGTACTTC
few,TRBJ2-5,TRBV18,.,CASSPVQVMETQYF,TGTGCCAGCTCACCCGTACAGGTTATGGAGACCCAGTACTTC
few,TRBJ2-7,TRBV28,.,CAGSGQSDPRYEQYF,TGTGCGGGGAGCGGGCAGTCCGATCCCAGGTACGAGCAGTACTTC
once,TRBJ2-1,TRBV20-1,TRBD2,CSARDGLAGGREFF,TGCAGTGCTAGAGATGGCCTAGCGGGGGGGCGAGAGTTCTTC
.,TRBJ2-3,TRBV20-1,.,CSAKTGRTDTQYF,TGCAGTGCCAAGACCGGGCGCACAGATACGCAGTATTTT
few,TRBJ2-1,TRBV9,TRBD1,CASSVGDRERRYNEQFF,TGTGCCAGCAGCGTGGGGGACAGGGAGAGGAGGTACAATGAGCAGTTCTTC
many,TRBJ2-1,TRBV5-1,.,CASSSVGGYNEQFF,TGCGCCAGCAGCTCAGTGGGCGGATACAATGAGCAGTTCTTC
.,TRBJ1-3,TRBV5-1,.,CASSSGSPAAGNTIYF,TGCGCCAGCAGCTCGGGGTCCCCGGCTGCAGGAAACACCATATATTTT
few,TRBJ2-2,TRBV10-2,TRBD1,CAGAGTANTGELFF,TGCGCCGGCGCCGGGACAGCCAACACCGGGGAGCTGTTTTTT
many,TRBJ2-1,TRBV5-1,.,CASSSIRQLSYNEQFF,TGCGCCAGCAGCTCAATAAGACAGCTCTCCTACAATGAGCAGTTCTTC
once,TRBJ2-3,TRBV15,TRBD2,CATSRDLGGDTQYF,TGTGCCACCAGCAGAGATCTCGGGGGGGATACGCAGTATTTT
.,TRBJ2-2,TRBV6-5,.,CASSYYATGELFF,TGTGCCAGCAGTTACTATGCCACCGGGGAGCTGTTTTTT
few,TRBJ2-7,TRBV27,.,CASSLSPSATYEQYF,TGTGCCAGCAGTTTATCCCCGTCCGCAACCTACGAGCAGTACTTC
many,TRBJ2-7,TRBV21-1,.,CASSPRDRGPYEQYF,TGTGCCAGCAGCCCACGGGACAGGGGCCCCTACGAGCAGTACTTC
many,TRBJ2-2,TRBV4-1,TRBD1,CASMGTGTGELFF,TGCGCCAGCATGGGGACAGGGACCGGGGAGCTGTTTTTT
few,TRBJ1-2,TRBV28,.,CASSLLDFGYGYTF,TGTGCCAGCAGTTTACTGGATTTTGGCTATGGCTACACCTTC
few,TRBJ1-1,TRBV5-1,.,CASSLGHGSNTEAFF,TGCGCCAGCAGCTTGGGCCATGGGAGTAACACTGAAGCTTTCTTT
.,TRBJ2-1,TRBV28,.,CASSWITPVLSYNEQFF,TGTGCCAGCAGTTGGATAACACCGGTACTATCCTACAATGAGCAGTTCTTC